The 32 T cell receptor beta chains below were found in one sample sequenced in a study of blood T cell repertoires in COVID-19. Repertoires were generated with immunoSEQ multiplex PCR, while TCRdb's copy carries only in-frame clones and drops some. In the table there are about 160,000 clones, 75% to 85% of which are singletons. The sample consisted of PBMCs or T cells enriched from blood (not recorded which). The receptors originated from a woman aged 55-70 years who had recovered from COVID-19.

CDR3 region: CASSIGFRILDTEAFF. The CDR3 nucleotides are TGTGCCAGCAGTATCGGGTTTAGGATTTTGGACACTGAAGCTTTCTTT. This chain uses TRBV13 with TRBJ1-1; D uncertain. This CDR3 region has 16 residues. From germline, CDR1 is PRHDT and CDR2 FYEKMQ (reference sequence). The ends were cut back, 6 bases at V and 3 bases at J, with 20 bases in the middle.

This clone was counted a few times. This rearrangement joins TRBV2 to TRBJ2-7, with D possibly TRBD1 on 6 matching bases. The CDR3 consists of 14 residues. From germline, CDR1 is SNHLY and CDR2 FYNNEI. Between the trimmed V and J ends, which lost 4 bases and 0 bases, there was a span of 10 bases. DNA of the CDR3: TGTGCCAGCAGTGTCGAAGGGGGCTCCTACGAGCAGTACTTC. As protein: CASSVEGGSYEQYF.

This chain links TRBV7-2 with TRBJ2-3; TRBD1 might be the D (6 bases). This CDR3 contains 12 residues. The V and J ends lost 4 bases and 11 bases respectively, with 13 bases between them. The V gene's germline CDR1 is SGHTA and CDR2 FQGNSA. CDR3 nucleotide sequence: TGTGCCAGCAGCTCACAGGGCCGGATGCAGTATTTT. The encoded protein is CASSSQGRMQYF.

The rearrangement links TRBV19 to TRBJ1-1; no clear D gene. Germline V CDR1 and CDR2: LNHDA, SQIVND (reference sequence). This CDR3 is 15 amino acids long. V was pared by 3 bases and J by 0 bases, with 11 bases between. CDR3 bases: TGTGCCAGTAGTATCCGGGGTGAGATGAACACTGAAGCTTTCTTT. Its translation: CASSIRGEMNTEAFF.

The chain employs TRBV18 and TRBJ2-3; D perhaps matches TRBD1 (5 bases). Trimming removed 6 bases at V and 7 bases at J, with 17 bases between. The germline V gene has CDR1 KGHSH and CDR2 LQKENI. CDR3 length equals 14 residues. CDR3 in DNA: TGTGCCAGCTCTTGGGGCCAGGCAAGACATACGCAGTATTTT. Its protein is CASSWGQARHTQYF.

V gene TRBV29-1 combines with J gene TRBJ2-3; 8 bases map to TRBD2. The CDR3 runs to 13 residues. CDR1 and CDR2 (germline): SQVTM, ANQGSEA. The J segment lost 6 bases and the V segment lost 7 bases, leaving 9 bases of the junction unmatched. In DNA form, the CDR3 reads TGCAGCGGCCATAGCGGGGTCGGGGATACGCAGTATTTT. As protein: CSGHSGVGDTQYF.

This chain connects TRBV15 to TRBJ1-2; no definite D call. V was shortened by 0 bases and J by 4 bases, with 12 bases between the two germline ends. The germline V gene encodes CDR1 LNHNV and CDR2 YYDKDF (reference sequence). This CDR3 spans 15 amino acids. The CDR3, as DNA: TGTGCCACCAGCAGAGAGGACGAGGGATCCTATGGCTACACCTTC. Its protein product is CATSREDEGSYGYTF.

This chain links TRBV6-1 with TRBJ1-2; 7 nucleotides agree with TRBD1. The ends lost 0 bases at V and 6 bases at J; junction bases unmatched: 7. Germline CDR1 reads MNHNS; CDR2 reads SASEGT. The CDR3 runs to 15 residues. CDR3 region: CASSEAGRDRDGYTF. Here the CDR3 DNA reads TGTGCCAGCAGTGAAGCAGGCAGGGACAGAGATGGCTACACCTTC.

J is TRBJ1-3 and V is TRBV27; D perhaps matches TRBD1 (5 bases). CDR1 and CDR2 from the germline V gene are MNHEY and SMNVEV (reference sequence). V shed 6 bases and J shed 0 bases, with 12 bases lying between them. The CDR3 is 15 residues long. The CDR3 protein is CASRLTASSGNTIYF. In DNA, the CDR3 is TGTGCCAGCAGATTGACAGCATCCTCTGGAAACACCATATATTTT.

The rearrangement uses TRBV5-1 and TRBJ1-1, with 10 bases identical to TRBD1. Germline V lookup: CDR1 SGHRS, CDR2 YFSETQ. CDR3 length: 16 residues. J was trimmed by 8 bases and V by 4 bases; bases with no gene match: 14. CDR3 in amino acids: CASSRALRDRGSEAFF. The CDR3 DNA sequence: TGCGCCAGCAGCAGGGCCTTACGGGACAGGGGATCAGAAGCTTTCTTT.

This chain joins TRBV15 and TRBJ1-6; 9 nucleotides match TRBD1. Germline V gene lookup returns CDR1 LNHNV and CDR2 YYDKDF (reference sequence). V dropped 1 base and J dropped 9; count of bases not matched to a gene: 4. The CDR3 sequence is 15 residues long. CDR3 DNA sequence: TGTGCCACCAGCAGAGGGACAGGGGAAAGTTCACCCCTCCACTTT. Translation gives CATSRGTGESSPLHF.

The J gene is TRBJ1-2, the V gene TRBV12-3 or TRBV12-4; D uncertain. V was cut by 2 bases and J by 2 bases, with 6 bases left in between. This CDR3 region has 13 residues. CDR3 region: CASSLSENYGYTF. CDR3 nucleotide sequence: TGTGCCAGCAGTTTATCCGAGAACTATGGCTACACCTTC.

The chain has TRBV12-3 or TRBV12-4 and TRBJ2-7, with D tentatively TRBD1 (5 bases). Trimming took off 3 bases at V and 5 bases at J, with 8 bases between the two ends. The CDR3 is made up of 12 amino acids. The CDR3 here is CASSLSGHEQYF. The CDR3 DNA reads TGTGCCAGCAGTTTGTCAGGGCACGAGCAGTACTTC.

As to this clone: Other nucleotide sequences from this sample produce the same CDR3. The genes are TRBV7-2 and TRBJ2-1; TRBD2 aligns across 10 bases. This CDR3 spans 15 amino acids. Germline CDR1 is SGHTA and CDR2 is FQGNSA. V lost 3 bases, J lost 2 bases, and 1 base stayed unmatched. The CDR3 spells CASSFSGGPYNEQFF. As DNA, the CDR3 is TGTGCCAGCAGCTTTAGCGGGGGGCCCTACAATGAGCAGTTCTTC.

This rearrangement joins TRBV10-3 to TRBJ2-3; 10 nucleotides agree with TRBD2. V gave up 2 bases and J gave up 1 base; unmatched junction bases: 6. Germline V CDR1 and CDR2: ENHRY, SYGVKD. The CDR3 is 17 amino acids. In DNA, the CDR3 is TGTGCCATCAGTGAGACGAGCGGGGGGGCCGGCACAGATACGCAGTATTTT. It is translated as CAISETSGGAGTDTQYF.

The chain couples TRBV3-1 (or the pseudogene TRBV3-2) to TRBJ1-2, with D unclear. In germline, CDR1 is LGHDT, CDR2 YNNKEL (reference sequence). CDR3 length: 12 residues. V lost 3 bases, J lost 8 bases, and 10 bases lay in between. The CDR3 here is CASSHREVGYTF. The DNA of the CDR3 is TGTGCCAGCAGCCACCGAGAGGTGGGCTACACCTTC.

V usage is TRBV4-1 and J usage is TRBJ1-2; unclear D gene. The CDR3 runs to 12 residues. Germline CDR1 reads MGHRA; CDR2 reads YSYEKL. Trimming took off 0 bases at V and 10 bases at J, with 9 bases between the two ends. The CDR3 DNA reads TGCGCCAGCAGCCAAGATGGCAGGTCCTACACCTTC. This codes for CASSQDGRSYTF.

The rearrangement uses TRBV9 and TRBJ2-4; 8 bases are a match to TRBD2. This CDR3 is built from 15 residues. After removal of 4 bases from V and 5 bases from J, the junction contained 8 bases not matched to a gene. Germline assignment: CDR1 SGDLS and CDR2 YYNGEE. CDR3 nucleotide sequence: TGTGCCAGCAGCCGCACAGCGGGGGCTCAAAACATTCAGTACTTC. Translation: CASSRTAGAQNIQYF.

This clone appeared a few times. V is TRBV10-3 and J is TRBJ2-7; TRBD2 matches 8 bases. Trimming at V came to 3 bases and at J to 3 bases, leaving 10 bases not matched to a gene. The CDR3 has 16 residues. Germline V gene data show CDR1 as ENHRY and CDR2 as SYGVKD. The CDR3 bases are TGTGCCATCAGTGATTCGAGTGTCGGGGGGGTCTACGAGCAGTACTTC. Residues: CAISDSSVGGVYEQYF.

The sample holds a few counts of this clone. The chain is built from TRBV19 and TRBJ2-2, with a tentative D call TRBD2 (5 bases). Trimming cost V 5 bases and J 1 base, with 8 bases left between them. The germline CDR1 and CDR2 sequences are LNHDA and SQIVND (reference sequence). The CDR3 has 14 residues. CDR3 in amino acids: CASSLGRNTGELFF. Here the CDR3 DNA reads TGTGCCAGTAGTTTGGGGAGGAACACCGGGGAGCTGTTTTTT.

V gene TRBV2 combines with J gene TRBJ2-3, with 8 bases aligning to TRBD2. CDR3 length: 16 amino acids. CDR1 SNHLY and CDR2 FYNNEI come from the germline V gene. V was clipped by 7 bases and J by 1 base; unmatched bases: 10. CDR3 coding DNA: TGTGCCAGCATCCCAGGCGGGGGGAGGGGCACAGATACGCAGTATTTT. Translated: CASIPGGGRGTDTQYF.

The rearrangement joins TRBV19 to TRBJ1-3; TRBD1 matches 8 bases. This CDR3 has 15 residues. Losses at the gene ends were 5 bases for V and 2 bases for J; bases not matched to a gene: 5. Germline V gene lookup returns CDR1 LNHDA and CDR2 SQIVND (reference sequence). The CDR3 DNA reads TGTGCCAGTAGTTCCCAGGGGGCGCCTGGAAACACCATATATTTT. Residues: CASSSQGAPGNTIYF.

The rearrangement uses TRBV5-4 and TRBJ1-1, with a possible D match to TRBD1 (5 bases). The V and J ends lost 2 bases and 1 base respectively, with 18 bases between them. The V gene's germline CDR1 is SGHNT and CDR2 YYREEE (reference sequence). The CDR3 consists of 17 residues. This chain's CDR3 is CASSFPGDLGGNTEAFF. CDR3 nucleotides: TGTGCCAGCAGCTTCCCCGGGGACTTAGGCGGGAACACTGAAGCTTTCTTT.

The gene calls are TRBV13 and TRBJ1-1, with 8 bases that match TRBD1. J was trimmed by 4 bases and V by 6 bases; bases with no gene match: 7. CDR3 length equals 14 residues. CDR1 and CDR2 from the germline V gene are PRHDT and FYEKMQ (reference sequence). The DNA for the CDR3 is TGTGCCAGCAGAGCAGGGGGCAGGGGCACTGAAGCTTTCTTT. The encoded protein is CASRAGGRGTEAFF. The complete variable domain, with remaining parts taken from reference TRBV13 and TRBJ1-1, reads AAGVIQSPRHLIKEKRETATLKCYPIPRHDTVYWYQQGPGQDPQFLISFYEKMQSDKGSIPDRFSAQQFSDYHSELNMSSLELGDSALYFCASRAGGRGTEAFFGQGTRLTVV.

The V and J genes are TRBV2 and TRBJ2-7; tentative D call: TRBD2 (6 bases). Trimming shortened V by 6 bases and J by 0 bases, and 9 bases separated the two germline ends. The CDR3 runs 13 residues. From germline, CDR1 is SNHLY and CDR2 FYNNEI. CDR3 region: CASRRDYSYEQYF. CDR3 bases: TGTGCCAGCAGGCGGGATTACTCCTACGAGCAGTACTTC.

In nucleotides, the CDR3 is TGTGCCAGCAGCTTCTCCAGGGCGGGGGACTATGGCTACACCTTC. It encodes CASSFSRAGDYGYTF. This rearrangement joins TRBV5-8 to TRBJ1-2; perhaps TRBD1 as D (5 bases). This CDR3 is 15 amino acids long. V dropped 2 bases and J dropped 3 bases, with 14 bases sitting between them. CDR1 is SGHTS, CDR2 YDEGEE, per germline.

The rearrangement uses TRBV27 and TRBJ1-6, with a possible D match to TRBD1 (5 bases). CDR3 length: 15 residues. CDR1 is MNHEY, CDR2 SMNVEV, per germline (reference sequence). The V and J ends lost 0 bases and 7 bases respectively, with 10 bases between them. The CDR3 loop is CASSLSNRGNSPLHF. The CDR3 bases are TGTGCCAGCAGTTTATCTAACCGGGGGAATTCACCCCTCCACTTT.

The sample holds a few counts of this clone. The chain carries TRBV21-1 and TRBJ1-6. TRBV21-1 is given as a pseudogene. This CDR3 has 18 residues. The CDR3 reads CASSKRRGRASYNSPLHF. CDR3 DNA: TGTGCCAGCAGCAAAAGGAGGGGCAGGGCCTCCTATAATTCACCCCTCCACTTT.

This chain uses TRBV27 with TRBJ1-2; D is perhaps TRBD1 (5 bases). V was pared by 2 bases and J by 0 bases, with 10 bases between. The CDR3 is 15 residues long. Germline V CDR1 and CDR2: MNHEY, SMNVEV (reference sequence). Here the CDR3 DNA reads TGTGCCAGCAGTTTAAAACAGGAGTCTAACTATGGCTACACCTTC. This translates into CASSLKQESNYGYTF.

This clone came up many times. CDR3 bases: TGTGCCAGCAGCAAGGGTGCGGGTCCCTCCTACGAGCAGTACTTC. Its protein is CASSKGAGPSYEQYF. This rearrangement joins TRBV7-2 to TRBJ2-7; possible D gene TRBD2, 5 bases. V was pared by 5 bases and J by 0 bases, with 14 bases between. Germline assignment: CDR1 SGHTA and CDR2 FQGNSA. This CDR3 spans 15 amino acids.

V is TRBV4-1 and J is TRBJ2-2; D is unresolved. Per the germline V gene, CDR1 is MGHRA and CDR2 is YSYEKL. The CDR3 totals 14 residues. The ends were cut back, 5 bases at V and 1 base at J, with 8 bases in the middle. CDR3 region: CASSARQNTGELFF. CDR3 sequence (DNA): TGCGCCAGCAGCGCAAGACAGAACACCGGGGAGCTGTTTTTT.

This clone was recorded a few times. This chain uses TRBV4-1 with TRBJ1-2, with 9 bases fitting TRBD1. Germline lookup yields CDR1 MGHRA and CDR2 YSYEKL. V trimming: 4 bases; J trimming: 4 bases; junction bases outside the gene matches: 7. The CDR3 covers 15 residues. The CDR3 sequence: CASSPGTGSPYGYTF. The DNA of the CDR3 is TGCGCCAGCAGCCCCGGGACAGGGAGCCCCTATGGCTACACCTTC.